The 19 T cell receptor beta chains in this list originate from one sample, sequenced in a study of control samples from healthy donors and cancer patients. Sequencing used immunoSEQ multiplex PCR; TCRdb keeps in-frame clones, though not all of them. Counted here are around 140,000 clones, more than 90% occurring once; the ten biggest clones make up approximately 3.4%. Sequenced input: blood. The source of these receptors is a man in his thirties or forties in good health.

V usage is TRBV12-3 or TRBV12-4 and J usage is TRBJ1-6; D gene uncertain. The germline V and J ends were trimmed by 5 bases and 6 bases, with 8 bases remaining between them. The CDR3 loop spans 13 amino acids. The CDR3 sequence: CASSAKGNSPLHF. DNA for the CDR3: TGTGCCAGCAGTGCTAAGGGTAATTCACCCCTCCACTTT.

V is TRBV10-3 and J is TRBJ2-7; 7 nucleotides agree with TRBD2. This CDR3 comprises 13 residues. V shed 10 bases and J 2 bases; nucleotides not matched to a gene: 8. Germline V lookup: CDR1 ENHRY, CDR2 SYGVKD. CDR3 region: CATRGGGPYEQYF. CDR3 nucleotide sequence: TGTGCCACACGGGGCGGGGGTCCCTACGAGCAGTACTTC.

In this sample, this clone turned up once. The J gene is TRBJ1-3, the V gene TRBV18, with D hard to call. With 4 bases removed from V and 0 bases from J, the gap between germline ends came to 13 bases. The CDR3 runs 16 residues. Germline-derived CDR1 and CDR2 are KGHSH and LQKENI. The CDR3 DNA sequence: TGTGCCAGCTCACAACCCGACGGGAGCTCTGGAAACACCATATATTTT. Its translation is CASSQPDGSSGNTIYF. Based on the CDR3 plus reference TRBV18 and TRBJ1-3, the full variable domain is NAGVMQNPRHLVRRRGQEARLRCSPMKGHSHVYWYRQLPEEGLKFMVYLQKENIIDESGMPKERFSAEFPKEGPSILRIQQVVRGDSAAYFCASSQPDGSSGNTIYFGEGSWLTVV.

Concerning this clone itself: Germline and junction disagree at one end, which may indicate a read error. The chain combines TRBV15 with TRBJ2-3, with TRBD1 matching over 8 bases. The CDR3 runs 12 residues. CDR1 and CDR2 from the germline V gene are LNHNV and YYDKDF (reference sequence). CDR3 sequence (DNA): TGTGCCACCAGCGGAGTTCGGGACAGGCAATTCTTT. Translating gives CATSGVRDRQFF.

The chain is built from TRBV7-2 and TRBJ2-1; 9 bases match TRBD2. This CDR3 is built from 15 residues. CDR1 is SGHTA, CDR2 FQGNSA, per germline. V was pared by 8 bases and J by 4 bases, with 9 bases of the junction left unmatched. This CDR3 reads CASLRTAGGYNEQFF. CDR3 sequence (DNA): TGTGCCAGCCTTCGGACGGCGGGGGGGTACAATGAGCAGTTCTTC.

The chain employs TRBV10-1 and TRBJ2-1, with D perhaps TRBD2 (6 bases). From germline, CDR1 is WNHNN and CDR2 SYGVQD (reference sequence). This CDR3 is built from 13 residues. Trimming removed 4 bases from V and 10 bases from J, with 14 bases in between. CDR3 loop: CASSGLGRAEQFF. Written as DNA, the CDR3 is TGCGCCAGCAGTGGACTAGGCCGGGCGGAGCAGTTCTTC.

The chain has TRBV11-2 and TRBJ2-2, with 7 nucleotides matching TRBD2. Trimming took 5 bases from V and 5 from J; bases not matched to a gene: 5. Germline CDR1 and CDR2: SGHAT and FQNNGV. This CDR3 comprises 14 residues. The CDR3 nucleotides are TGTGCCAGCAGCGGGCGGGGGAAAACCGGGGAGCTGTTTTTT. It translates to CASSGRGKTGELFF.

V usage is TRBV10-2 and J usage is TRBJ2-1, with D unclear. The CDR3 is 12 amino acids. V dropped 4 bases and J dropped 7 bases, with 8 bases sitting between them. Germline lookup yields CDR1 WSHSY and CDR2 SAAADI. The CDR3 protein is CASSGGVNEQFF. CDR3 nucleotides: TGCGCCAGCAGTGGGGGTGTGAATGAGCAGTTCTTC.

The chain joins TRBV11-3 to TRBJ2-1, with 10 bases identical to TRBD2. Germline trimming cut 2 bases from V and 7 bases from J; bases unmatched to any gene: 5. Per germline, CDR1 SGHNT and CDR2 YENEEA. This CDR3 has 15 residues. The CDR3 region is CASSLSLAGANEQFF. The CDR3 bases are TGTGCCAGCAGCTTAAGTCTAGCGGGGGCTAATGAGCAGTTCTTC.

Comment on this clone: Other DNA variants within this sample encode the same CDR3. The chain is built from TRBV7-2 and TRBJ2-5, with TRBD2 identical over 9 bases. After removal of 3 bases from V and 6 bases from J, the junction contained 11 bases not matched to a gene. CDR1 is SGHTA and CDR2 is FQGNSA in the germline V gene. The CDR3 spans 16 residues. In nucleotides, the CDR3 is TGTGCCAGCAGCTTGGAGAGCGGGGGGTCCTATCAGACCCAGTACTTC. Its translation: CASSLESGGSYQTQYF.

This CDR3 reads CATTVNPSQPQHF. The DNA of the CDR3 is TGTGCCACGACAGTTAACCCCAGTCAGCCCCAGCATTTT. This chain uses TRBV28 with TRBJ1-5, with TRBD1 as a possible D gene (5 bases). CDR1 MDHEN and CDR2 SYDVKM come from the germline V gene. Trimming shortened V by 10 bases and J by 6 bases, and 16 bases separated the two germline ends. This CDR3 region has 13 residues.

V and J are TRBV24-1 and TRBJ1-2, with TRBD1 matching over 9 bases. The CDR3 runs 13 residues. Germline V gives CDR1 KGHDR, CDR2 SFDVKD. Unmatched junction bases numbered 0, after V lost 5 bases and J lost 3 bases. CDR3 region: CATSGTGDYGYTF. As DNA, the CDR3 is TGTGCCACCAGTGGGACAGGGGACTATGGCTACACCTTC.

This clone was seen a single time. The V and J genes are TRBV19 and TRBJ1-2, with 8 bases matching TRBD1. Germline-derived CDR1 and CDR2 are LNHDA and SQIVND (reference sequence). This CDR3 spans 16 amino acids. V was clipped by 4 bases and J by 0 bases; unmatched bases: 7. The CDR3: CASSTGTGSTNYGYTF. The CDR3 region has the DNA TGTGCCAGTAGTACAGGGACAGGATCTACTAACTATGGCTACACCTTC.

The J gene is TRBJ2-1, the V gene TRBV7-9; D call uncertain. Germline assignment: CDR1 SEHNR and CDR2 FQNEAQ (reference sequence). CDR3 length equals 12 residues. V was trimmed by 1 base and J by 9 bases, leaving 7 bases between them. As DNA, the CDR3 is TGTGCCAGCAGCTTAGGAGGAAGTGAGCAGTTCTTC. Amino acid sequence: CASSLGGSEQFF.

The chain recombines TRBV7-6 with TRBJ2-3; a possible D gene is TRBD2 (6 bases). Germline CDR1 reads SGHVS; CDR2 reads FNYEAQ. CDR3 length equals 14 residues. V lost 2 bases, J lost 1 base, and 7 bases lay in between. In nucleotides, the CDR3 is TGTGCCAGCAGCTTACCGGGGGGCACAGATACGCAGTATTTT. Amino acid sequence: CASSLPGGTDTQYF.

This chain joins TRBV7-2 and TRBJ2-7; 16 bases agree with TRBD2. With 1 base clipped from V and 4 bases from J, the junction kept 10 bases outside the gene matches. This CDR3 is 19 amino acids long. In germline, CDR1 is SGHTA, CDR2 FQGNSA. The CDR3 region has the DNA TGTGCCAGCAGCTTAGGCGGGACTAGCGGGGGGGGCCAGGGGTACGAGCAGTACTTC. Its translation: CASSLGGTSGGGQGYEQYF.

This chain links TRBV3-1 (or the pseudogene TRBV3-2) with TRBJ1-3; 8 nucleotides line up with TRBD1. After removal of 1 base from V and 8 bases from J, the junction contained 19 bases not matched to a gene. Germline V gives CDR1 LGHDT, CDR2 YNNKEL (reference sequence). The CDR3 extends over 19 amino acids. The CDR3 sequence is CASSQAHPGQAPLLDTIYF. CDR3 bases: TGTGCCAGCAGCCAAGCGCACCCGGGACAGGCTCCGTTGTTGGACACCATATATTTT.

CDR3 residues: CASSFATRANTGELFF. CDR3 DNA sequence: TGCGCCAGCAGCTTCGCCACTAGAGCGAACACCGGGGAGCTGTTTTTT. The chain links TRBV5-1 to TRBJ2-2; D perhaps matches TRBD2 (5 bases). Germline V gene lookup returns CDR1 SGHRS and CDR2 YFSETQ. The germline V and J ends were trimmed by 2 bases and 0 bases, with 11 bases remaining between them. This CDR3 has 16 residues.

On this clone: At the DNA level, this CDR3 is encoded by other sequences in the same sample as well. DNA of the CDR3: TGCAGCGTTGAAGGCCGGATGAACACTGAAGCTTTCTTT. This codes for CSVEGRMNTEAFF. The chain uses TRBV29-1 and TRBJ1-1; D not resolved. Per the germline V gene, CDR1 is SQVTM and CDR2 is ANQGSEA. V lost 1 base and J lost 0, with 6 bases in between. The CDR3 is 13 amino acids.